This passage covers 28 T cell receptor beta chains from one sample sequenced in a study of T cell repertoires in cytomegalovirus infection. TCRdb analysed the reads with MiXCR anew, one entry per CDR3 protein. This table has some 320,000 distinct CDR3 sequences, 25% to 35% appearing once. No antigens are known for them. The material sequenced was cultured PBMCs, taken from culture after CMV antigen stimulation. These receptors originate from a human donor in good health (CMV status not recorded). Some clones in this sample may be carry-over from other donors' samples.

The chain is built from TRBV27 and TRBJ1-2; D is perhaps TRBD1 (5 bases). The CDR3 sequence is 16 residues long. Trimming pared 3 bases from V and 4 bases from J, leaving 18 bases between. CDR1 is MNHEY and CDR2 is SMNVEV in the germline V gene (reference sequence). The CDR3 is CASSFLRRGGIYGYTF. CDR3 coding DNA: TGTGCCAGCAGTTTTCTCAGGAGGGGAGGGATCTATGGCTACACCTTC.

This CDR3 reads CASSLAFGRLLNTEAFF. CDR3 bases: TGTGCCAGCAGCTTAGCATTCGGGCGGCTTTTGAACACTGAAGCTTTCTTT. This chain links TRBV7-9 with TRBJ1-1; D uncertain. Deletions cut 0 bases from V and 0 bases from J, with 14 bases between. Germline loops: CDR1 SEHNR, CDR2 FQNEAQ (reference sequence). The CDR3 spans 17 residues.

This clonotype was observed a handful of times. The chain combines TRBV18 with TRBJ1-5; D is ambiguous. There are 14 residues in the CDR3. In germline, CDR1 is KGHSH, CDR2 LQKENI. V lost 2 bases to trimming and J lost 3 bases, with 8 bases between them. The CDR3 spells CASSPEQTNQPQHF. CDR3 DNA sequence: TGTGCCAGCTCACCAGAACAGACCAATCAGCCCCAGCATTTT.

The chain links TRBV7-9 to TRBJ2-5; D ambiguous. Trimming left V 11 bases short and J 3 bases short, with 16 bases between. Germline V gene sequence: CDR1 SEHNR, CDR2 FQNEAQ (reference sequence). The CDR3 sequence is 13 residues long. CDR3 sequence: CASMDGDEETQYF. DNA of the CDR3: TGTGCCTCTATGGATGGAGATGAAGAGACCCAGTACTTC.

The rearrangement uses TRBV6-1 and TRBJ1-2, with a tentative D call TRBD1 (6 bases). V was clipped by 6 bases and J by 7 bases, with 12 bases between them. Germline V gene data show CDR1 as MNHNS and CDR2 as SASEGT. There are 12 residues in the CDR3. DNA of the CDR3: TGTGCCAGCAGCATAGGGGGAGGTGGCTACACCTTC. As protein: CASSIGGGGYTF.

The V and J genes are TRBV15 and TRBJ2-5, with 10 bases fitting TRBD2. The CDR3 contains 15 residues. The germline V gene has CDR1 LNHNV and CDR2 YYDKDF (reference sequence). J gave up 5 bases and V 5 bases, and 8 bases lay outside the gene matches. The CDR3 region is CATSLSGRAWETQYF. The CDR3 nucleotides are TGTGCCACCAGCCTCAGCGGGAGGGCCTGGGAGACCCAGTACTTC.

The chain joins TRBV27 to TRBJ1-4, with 11 bases lining up with TRBD1. V gave up 5 bases and J gave up 6 bases; unmatched junction bases: 2. Germline loops: CDR1 MNHEY, CDR2 SMNVEV (reference sequence). The CDR3 loop spans 14 amino acids. CDR3 coding DNA: TGTGCCAGCAGTGTGGGACAGGGGGATGAAAAACTGTTTTTT. Translation gives CASSVGQGDEKLFF.

The CDR3 DNA reads TGTGCCAGTAGTTGGGCGCGAGAGGCAGATACGCAGTATTTT. Translating gives CASSWAREADTQYF. V usage is TRBV19 and J usage is TRBJ2-3; D not resolved. Germline V CDR1 and CDR2: LNHDA, SQIVND (reference sequence). V lost 5 bases and J lost 4, with 13 bases in between. This CDR3 is built from 14 residues.

This rearrangement joins TRBV5-1 to TRBJ2-1; D is possibly TRBD1 (5 bases). Trimming pared 3 bases from V and 9 bases from J, leaving 13 bases between. Looked up from germline, CDR1 is SGHRS and CDR2 is YFSETQ. The CDR3 contains 13 residues. The CDR3 nucleotides are TGCGCCAGCAGCTCAGGGCCGACCGGTGAGCAGTTCTTC. Translation gives CASSSGPTGEQFF.

This clonotype was counted many times. The CDR3 sequence: CASSPDRVGYEQYF. CDR3 DNA: TGTGCCAGCAGCCCGGACAGGGTAGGCTACGAGCAGTACTTC. The rearrangement links TRBV7-9 to TRBJ2-7; 8 positions match TRBD1. Germline V gene sequence: CDR1 SEHNR, CDR2 FQNEAQ (reference sequence). J gave up 3 bases and V 5 bases, and 6 bases lay outside the gene matches. CDR3 length equals 14 residues.

This clonotype was counted a single time. The V and J genes are TRBV11-1 and TRBJ1-6; D unclear. CDR1 is SGHAT and CDR2 is FQDESV in the germline V gene (reference sequence). This CDR3 spans 15 amino acids. V was pared by 1 base and J by 7 bases, with 11 bases between. CDR3 nucleotide sequence: TGTGCCAGCAGCTTAGACGGGTTCCTGAATTCACCCCTCCACTTT. Amino acid sequence: CASSLDGFLNSPLHF.

This clonotype occurred a few times. V gene TRBV10-2 combines with J gene TRBJ1-2; 8 positions match TRBD1. The CDR3 runs to 13 residues. Per germline, CDR1 WSHSY and CDR2 SAAADI. The V segment lost 8 bases and the J segment 3 bases; nucleotides outside the gene matches: 5. CDR3 residues: CASAQQGDYGYTF. The CDR3 bases are TGCGCCAGCGCACAACAGGGGGACTATGGCTACACCTTC.

This clonotype turned up a few times. The chain is built from TRBV19 and TRBJ1-5; 8 nucleotides line up with TRBD1. CDR3 length equals 15 residues. The ends lost 5 bases at V and 7 bases at J; junction bases unmatched: 10. Looked up from germline, CDR1 is LNHDA and CDR2 is SQIVND (reference sequence). The CDR3 region is CASSPQDRAQQPQHF. The CDR3 DNA follows: TGTGCCAGTAGTCCCCAGGACAGGGCGCAACAGCCCCAGCATTTT.

The chain has TRBV11-2 and TRBJ1-1, with D uncertain. Looked up from germline, CDR1 is SGHAT and CDR2 is FQNNGV. The CDR3 is made up of 14 amino acids. Trimming pared 6 bases from V and 2 bases from J, leaving 13 bases between. The CDR3 sequence: CASRNRGENTEAFF. In DNA form, the CDR3 reads TGTGCCAGCAGAAACCGTGGGGAAAACACTGAAGCTTTCTTT.

This clonotype has a handful of counts. The genes are TRBV6-1 and TRBJ1-1, with a tentative D call TRBD1 (6 bases). V dropped 7 bases and J dropped 4 bases, with 13 bases sitting between them. This CDR3 has 13 residues. Germline values: CDR1 MNHNS, CDR2 SASEGT. CDR3 bases: TGTGCCAGCACCCAGAGGGGGTTCACTGAAGCTTTCTTT. It yields the protein CASTQRGFTEAFF.

This clonotype was recorded many times. This sequence joins TRBV7-8 and TRBJ2-1, with TRBD2 matching 10 bases. V gave up 5 bases and J gave up 0 bases; unmatched junction bases: 7. The CDR3 consists of 17 residues. Germline loops: CDR1 SGHVS, CDR2 FQNEAQ. CDR3 in amino acids: CASSLRTSGSSYNEQFF. The CDR3 DNA is TGTGCCAGCAGCCTACGGACTAGCGGTAGCTCCTACAATGAGCAGTTCTTC.

V and J are TRBV28 and TRBJ1-2, with D perhaps TRBD1 (6 bases). V was shortened by 5 bases and J by 7 bases, with 23 bases between the two germline ends. The CDR3 totals 16 residues. Germline V lookup: CDR1 MDHEN, CDR2 SYDVKM. CDR3 loop: CASSGPGGGRDAGYTF. CDR3 coding DNA: TGTGCCAGCAGTGGCCCCGGAGGGGGGCGCGATGCTGGCTACACCTTC.

Concerning this clonotype: At one boundary the junction diverges from the germline segment, which might be a read error. This chain links TRBV28 with TRBJ1-5, with 7 positions matching TRBD1. Per germline, CDR1 MDHEN and CDR2 SYDVKM. The CDR3 runs to 15 residues. Written as DNA, the CDR3 is TGTGCCAGCAGCCCACAGGGGAGGATCAATCAGCCCCAGCCTTTT. Translating gives CASSPQGRINQPQPF. Looking up the rest from reference TRBV28 and TRBJ1-5 gives the full variable domain: DVKVTQSSRYLVKRTGEKVFLECVQDMDHENMFWYRQDPGLGLRLIYFSYDVKMKEKGDIPEGYSVSREKKERFSLILESASTNQTSMYLCASSPQGRINQPQPFGDGTRLSIL.

The chain uses TRBV5-4 and TRBJ2-3; a weak D match, TRBD2 (6 bases). The CDR3 length is 14 residues. CDR1 and CDR2 (germline): SGHNT, YYREEE (reference sequence). Trimming removed 9 bases at V and 0 bases at J, with 14 bases between. CDR3 nucleotides: TGTGCCACCAGGGTGGGGGGTAGCACAGATACGCAGTATTTT. It yields the protein CATRVGGSTDTQYF. The full variable domain, completed using reference TRBV5-4 and TRBJ2-3, is ETGVTQSPTHLIKTRGQQVTLRCSSQSGHNTVSWYQQALGQGPQFIFQYYREEENGRGNFPPRFSGLQFPNYSSELNVNALELDDSALYLCATRVGGSTDTQYFGPGTRLTVL.

The chain joins TRBV11-3 to TRBJ2-1, with 7 bases fitting TRBD1. V was clipped by 1 base and J by 7 bases; unmatched bases: 10. Per the germline V gene, CDR1 is SGHNT and CDR2 is YENEEA. The CDR3 totals 16 residues. Written as DNA, the CDR3 is TGTGCCAGCAGCTTAGGGAGACAGGGTTGGTTGAATGAGCAGTTCTTC. This sequence encodes CASSLGRQGWLNEQFF.

This clonotype was counted only a few times. The chain joins TRBV19 to TRBJ2-3; 9 bases are a match to TRBD2. The CDR3 is 15 amino acids. Unmatched junction bases numbered 8, after V lost 5 bases and J lost 5 bases. The germline gives CDR1 LNHDA, CDR2 SQIVND (reference sequence). The CDR3 coding sequence is TGTGCCAGTAGTGACGCGGGGGGGCAAAGAGATACGCAGTATTTT. Translating it yields CASSDAGGQRDTQYF.

This clonotype turned up a few times. The chain combines TRBV4-1 with TRBJ1-5; D remains unclear. Germline CDR1 MGHRA, CDR2 YSYEKL. Trimming left V 4 bases short and J 7 bases short, with 17 bases between. The CDR3 is made up of 15 amino acids. CDR3 sequence: CASSLRTEPGQPQHF. In DNA, the CDR3 is TGCGCCAGCAGCCTAAGAACCGAGCCTGGCCAGCCCCAGCATTTT.

V gene TRBV28 combines with J gene TRBJ1-4; 7 nucleotides line up with TRBD1. V trimming: 5 bases; J trimming: 4 bases; junction bases outside the gene matches: 7. Germline CDR1 MDHEN, CDR2 SYDVKM. The CDR3 totals 15 residues. This CDR3 reads CASSLGTAFNEKLFF. Here the CDR3 DNA reads TGTGCCAGCAGTCTCGGGACAGCTTTTAATGAAAAACTGTTTTTT.

The rearrangement uses TRBV28 and TRBJ1-6; a possible D gene is TRBD1 (5 bases). Germline CDR1 reads MDHEN; CDR2 reads SYDVKM. This CDR3 has 15 amino acids. V lost 7 bases to trimming and J lost 9 bases, with 19 bases between them. CDR3 amino acids: CASTPGGVFSSPLHF. The CDR3 nucleotides read TGTGCCAGCACCCCCGGGGGTGTCTTCTCTTCACCCCTCCACTTT.

The chain is built from TRBV27 and TRBJ1-1; the D is unclear. Germline CDR1 and CDR2: MNHEY and SMNVEV (reference sequence). This CDR3 contains 13 residues. The V end lost 3 bases, the J end lost 10 bases, and 15 bases lay between the germline ends. The CDR3 DNA sequence: TGTGCCAGCAGTTTCGTTATCGGTGAAAGAGCTTTCTTT. Translation: CASSFVIGERAFF.

The chain links TRBV14 to TRBJ1-1; D unresolved. Germline CDR1 SGHDN, CDR2 FVKESK. The CDR3 is 15 residues long. Trimming cost V 4 bases and J 0 bases, with 12 bases left between them. CDR3 region: CASSPGLGVNTEAFF. The CDR3 bases are TGTGCCAGCAGCCCCGGGCTTGGGGTGAACACTGAAGCTTTCTTT.

This clonotype was recorded many times. This rearrangement joins TRBV6-5 to TRBJ1-1; D is unresolved. Germline V CDR1 and CDR2: MNHEY, SVGAGI. The length of the CDR3 is 12 residues. The V end was cut by 2 bases, the J end by 8 bases, with 9 bases between. The chain's CDR3 is CASSYPLKEAFF. The CDR3 region has the DNA TGTGCCAGCAGTTACCCCCTAAAGGAAGCTTTCTTT.

This clonotype was detected a few times. The J gene is TRBJ2-2, the V gene TRBV7-2; TRBD1 agrees at 7 bases. Germline V CDR1 and CDR2: SGHTA, FQGNSA. The CDR3 runs 14 residues. V lost 2 bases and J lost 5; bases outside the gene matches: 2. In nucleotides, the CDR3 is TGTGCCAGCAGCTTACGGGACAGAACCGGGGAGCTGTTTTTT. Protein: CASSLRDRTGELFF.